This T cell receptor (beta chain) was sequenced in a study of shared clonotypes between healthy human individuals. The overall study: Donors had three CD4 naive, three CD4 memory, two CD8 naive and one CD8 memory plate apiece.

This clone was counted between two and nine times. The antigen remains undetermined. V lost 4 bases and J 4 bases, leaving 14 bases between the germline ends. The CDR3 loop spans 16 amino acids. The germline gives CDR1 SNHLY, CDR2 FYNNEI. Researchers partitioned CD4+ cells into CD45RA+ naive and CD45RA-negative memory subsets. Findings of the study overall: Naive subsets generally exceeded memory subsets in estimated richness.

Sequencing used immunoSEQ multiplex PCR; TCRdb keeps in-frame clones, though not all of them. This sample has about 1 million clones; about three quarters occur once, and the top ten carry approximately 1.5%. The source material was memory CD4+ T cells sorted from blood. This sample's subset: CD45RA-negative fraction. The chain joins TRBV2 to TRBJ2-6; no clear D. This clonotype originated in a man aged 18 to 29 in good health. The CDR3 loop reads CASSVSVERGANVLTF. DNA for the CDR3: TGTGCCAGCAGTGTATCCGTAGAGAGGGGGGCCAACGTCCTGACTTTC.